This is a list of T cell receptor beta chains from one sample in a study of technical replicates of blood from a few donors. Clones were sequenced by immunoSEQ multiplex PCR, and TCRdb holds only the in-frame ones, with some missing. The table has some 15,000 clones, 86% seen once. Sequencing input: PBMCs. The receptors shown here come from a human donor in good health. Both conserved end residues are part of each CDR3. D genes are given only for firm matches. Expanded clones get a size class; other rows say once, few or many, or leave the size out.

len,abundance,j_gene,v_gene,d_gene,CDR3aa,CDR3nt
16,.,TRBJ2-7,TRBV5-5,.,CASSQTGTINSYEQYF,TGTGCCAGCAGCCAAACCGGGACAATCAATTCCTACGAGCAGTACTTC
15,.,TRBJ2-3,TRBV21-1,.,CASSKLGGGKHTQYF,TGTGCCAGCAGCAAATTAGGAGGAGGGAAACATACGCAGTATTTT
13,.,TRBJ1-2,TRBV28,.,CASSLSGGRGYTF,TGTGCCAGCAGTTTATCGGGTGGCCGGGGCTACACCTTC
15,once,TRBJ1-1,TRBV25-1,.,CASSEFRQKNTEAFF,TGTGCCAGCAGTGAATTTCGTCAGAAGAACACTGAAGCTTTCTTT
24,.,TRBJ2-5,TRBV28,TRBD2,CASSLFVGFVLMTSGTTKGETQYF,TGTGCCAGCAGTTTATTTGTCGGATTCGTCTTGATGACTAGCGGGACTACTAAAGGAGAGACCCAGTACTTC
15,.,TRBJ2-7,TRBV6-1,TRBD2,CASSEGAGGNYEQYF,TGTGCCAGCAGTGAAGGCGCGGGAGGAAACTACGAGCAGTACTTC
15,once,TRBJ1-3,TRBV6-6,.,CASSYDRAAGNTIYF,TGTGCCAGCAGTTACGACCGCGCGGCTGGAAACACCATATATTTT
16,.,TRBJ1-3,TRBV5-6,.,CASSLEGPQVGNTIYF,TGTGCCAGCAGCTTGGAGGGGCCGCAGGTTGGAAACACCATATATTTT
15,.,TRBJ2-3,TRBV5-4,.,CASSLAVRGTDTQYF,TGTGCCAGCAGCTTGGCGGTGCGGGGCACAGATACGCAGTATTTT
13,.,TRBJ2-5,TRBV29-1,TRBD2,CSAASGSVETQYF,TGCAGCGCCGCTAGCGGGAGTGTGGAGACCCAGTACTTC
14,.,TRBJ2-5,TRBV13,TRBD2,CASSHWTSQETQYF,TGTGCCAGCAGCCACTGGACTAGCCAAGAGACCCAGTACTTC
18,.,TRBJ1-1,TRBV7-9,TRBD1,CASSPLYGTGYLNTEAFF,TGTGCCAGCAGCCCACTATACGGGACAGGGTATTTGAACACTGAAGCTTTCTTT
14,once,TRBJ1-4,TRBV27,TRBD1,CASSGKGAKLRMFF,TGTGCCAGCAGTGGTAAGGGGGCTAAATTGCGGATGTTTTTT
15,.,TRBJ2-1,TRBV10-3,.,CAISGQSDGGNEQFF,TGTGCCATCAGTGGGCAGTCGGATGGAGGTAATGAGCAGTTCTTC
14,.,TRBJ2-2,TRBV30,TRBD2,CAWKTSGNTGELFF,TGTGCCTGGAAAACTAGCGGGAACACCGGGGAGCTGTTTTTT
15,.,TRBJ2-1,TRBV11-3,TRBD2,CASSPGPSGAGEQFF,TGTGCCAGCAGCCCGGGCCCTAGCGGAGCGGGTGAGCAGTTCTTC
19,.,TRBJ2-2,TRBV7-3,TRBD2,CAGSLMGSSGGKNTGELFF,TGTGCCGGCAGCTTAATGGGGTCGAGCGGGGGAAAAAACACCGGGGAGCTGTTTTTT
16,.,TRBJ1-2,TRBV18,.,CASSPQDPEVNYGYTF,TGTGCCAGCTCACCACAAGATCCCGAGGTTAACTATGGCTACACCTTC
16,.,TRBJ1-5,TRBV25-1,TRBD1,CASSDLDQGGNQPQHF,TGTGCCAGCAGTGACCTCGACCAGGGGGGCAATCAGCCCCAGCATTTT
22,.,TRBJ2-1,TRBV19,TRBD2,CASSTGTSGSPFRGISYNEQFF,TGTGCCAGTAGTACCGGGACTAGCGGGAGTCCGTTTCGGGGGATCTCCTACAATGAGCAGTTCTTC
18,.,TRBJ1-5,TRBV19,TRBD1,CASSPSSGGTGSNQPQHF,TGTGCCAGTAGCCCTTCCTCCGGGGGGACAGGAAGCAATCAGCCCCAGCATTTT
14,.,TRBJ1-1,TRBV14,.,CASSQDQGNTEAFF,TGTGCCAGCAGCCAAGATCAGGGGAACACTGAAGCTTTCTTT
15,once,TRBJ2-7,TRBV7-9,.,CASRTGEGSSYEQYF,TGTGCCAGCAGGACAGGGGAGGGGAGCTCCTACGAGCAGTACTTC
13,.,TRBJ1-1,TRBV19,.,CASSDQGKTEAFF,TGTGCCAGTAGTGACCAGGGTAAGACTGAAGCTTTCTTT
15,.,TRBJ1-6,TRBV2,.,CASTLYGETGSPLHF,TGTGCCAGCACCCTATATGGGGAAACAGGCTCACCCCTCCACTTT
16,.,TRBJ2-3,TRBV11-2,TRBD2,CASSSLTSGFSDTQYF,TGTGCCAGCAGCTCCTTGACTAGCGGGTTTTCAGATACGCAGTATTTT
14,.,TRBJ1-2,TRBV19,.,CASSEQATHYGYTF,TGTGCCAGTAGTGAACAGGCGACACACTATGGCTACACCTTC
13,.,TRBJ2-3,TRBV19,.,CASSRGGTDTQYF,TGTGCCAGTAGTCGCGGCGGCACAGATACGCAGTATTTT
15,.,TRBJ2-7,TRBV2,TRBD2,CASRFGAGGAEEQYF,TGTGCCAGCAGGTTCGGAGCGGGAGGTGCGGAGGAGCAGTACTTC
13,.,TRBJ2-3,TRBV6-5,.,CASTSIGGDTQYF,TGTGCCAGCACGAGTATTGGAGGAGATACGCAGTATTTT
11,.,TRBJ2-3,TRBV19,.,CASSTQATQYF,TGTGCCAGTAGTACCCAGGCTACGCAGTATTTT
14,.,TRBJ1-3,TRBV2,.,CASSYDSSGNTIYF,TGTGCCAGCAGTTATGACAGCTCTGGAAACACCATATATTTT
16,.,TRBJ2-3,TRBV10-3,.,CAISEGSLASTDTQYF,TGTGCCATCAGTGAAGGTTCTCTAGCTTCCACAGATACGCAGTATTTT
15,.,TRBJ2-5,TRBV7-7,TRBD1,CASSLGPGGRETQYF,TGTGCCAGCAGCTTAGGTCCAGGGGGCCGAGAGACCCAGTACTTC
11,.,TRBJ2-1,TRBV19,TRBD2,CAAGEYNEQFF,TGTGCAGCGGGAGAGTACAATGAGCAGTTCTTC
15,once,TRBJ2-1,TRBV5-4,TRBD2,CASSGRTSGNNEQFF,TGTGCCAGCAGCGGCCGGACTAGCGGGAACAATGAGCAGTTCTTC
15,.,TRBJ1-3,TRBV30,TRBD1,CAWSVTQGGGNTIYF,TGTGCCTGGAGTGTAACACAGGGGGGTGGAAACACCATATATTTT
15,.,TRBJ2-1,TRBV6-5,.,CASSYDAGMVDEQFF,TGTGCCAGCAGTTACGACGCGGGAATGGTGGATGAGCAGTTCTTC
13,.,TRBJ2-1,TRBV7-8,.,CASLLFAYNEQFF,TGTGCCAGCCTTCTTTTCGCCTACAATGAGCAGTTCTTC
15,.,TRBJ2-7,TRBV9,.,CASSAAEGVSYEQYF,TGTGCCAGCAGCGCCGCCGAAGGGGTCTCCTACGAGCAGTACTTC
16,.,TRBJ1-5,TRBV28,TRBD1,CASSPDSGQGVQPQHF,TGTGCCAGCAGTCCGGATTCGGGACAGGGCGTTCAGCCCCAGCATTTT
15,.,TRBJ2-3,TRBV9,.,CASSARTLFTDTQYF,TGTGCCAGCAGCGCCCGGACATTATTCACAGATACGCAGTATTTT
15,.,TRBJ2-1,TRBV5-4,.,CASSLWLAGSDEQFF,TGTGCCAGCAGCTTGTGGCTAGCCGGTTCCGATGAGCAGTTCTTC
15,.,TRBJ1-5,TRBV5-1,.,CASRGGVESNQPQHF,TGCGCCAGCAGGGGAGGTGTAGAGAGCAATCAGCCCCAGCATTTT
14,.,TRBJ2-2,TRBV27,.,CASSFSAGAGELFF,TGTGCCAGCAGTTTCTCCGCAGGGGCCGGGGAGCTGTTTTTT
16,few,TRBJ1-2,TRBV7-2,TRBD1,CASSTSGGQGFYGYTF,TGTGCCAGCAGCACGAGTGGGGGACAGGGGTTCTATGGCTACACCTTC
15,.,TRBJ2-3,TRBV5-1,TRBD1,CASSPVTGGTDTQYF,TGCGCCAGCAGCCCCGTTACAGGGGGCACAGATACGCAGTATTTT
10,few,TRBJ1-2,TRBV2,.,CAGQNYGYTF,TGTGCCGGACAGAACTATGGCTACACCTTC
15,.,TRBJ1-5,TRBV6-5,.,CASSYSGQGNQPQHF,TGTGCCAGCAGTTACTCGGGGCAGGGCAATCAGCCCCAGCATTTT
15,.,TRBJ1-1,TRBV10-2,.,CASSEGEGMNTEAFF,TGCGCCAGCAGTGAAGGGGAAGGGATGAACACTGAAGCTTTCTTT
14,.,TRBJ2-5,TRBV7-9,TRBD2,CASSLSAGVETQYF,TGTGCCAGCAGCTTGTCAGCGGGAGTTGAGACCCAGTACTTC
14,.,TRBJ2-7,TRBV5-6,.,CASSYRELIYEQYF,TGTGCCAGCAGCTACAGGGAACTGATCTACGAGCAGTACTTC
15,.,TRBJ2-7,TRBV5-8,TRBD2,CASSSGLAGAYEQYF,TGTGCCAGCAGCTCGGGACTAGCGGGGGCGTACGAGCAGTACTTC
16,.,TRBJ1-1,TRBV19,.,CASTGKGESMNTEAFF,TGTGCCAGTACCGGGAAGGGGGAGTCGATGAACACTGAAGCTTTCTTT
14,.,TRBJ2-7,TRBV5-5,.,CASSLATGSGEQYF,TGTGCCAGCAGCTTGGCCACGGGTAGTGGAGAGCAGTACTTC
13,.,TRBJ2-1,TRBV2,TRBD1,CASSGTQGVEQFF,TGTGCCAGCAGTGGGACGCAGGGGGTTGAGCAGTTCTTC
15,once,TRBJ2-1,TRBV5-1,TRBD1,CASSWGQGAWNEQFF,TGCGCCAGCAGCTGGGGACAGGGGGCTTGGAATGAGCAGTTCTTC